A selection of T cell receptor beta chains follows, all from one sample in a study of blood T cells in healthy people across ages. TCRdb re-called the 5' RACE reads with MiXCR, one entry per CDR3 protein. The sample has 1.5 million to 2 million distinct CDR3 sequences; about 28% are singletons. Sequences were obtained from blood. These receptors were obtained from a woman in her 30s in good health. The CDR3 runs from the conserved cysteine through the conserved F or W. A D gene is named only where the DNA matches it firmly. Where a row states a size, it is once, few, many or the class of an expanded clone; other rows omit it.

-	15	TRBV12-3/TRBV12-4	-	TRBJ2-2	CASSPSNRSTGELFF	TGTGCCAGCAGCCCTTCCAACAGGTCAACCGGGGAGCTGTTTTTT
-	16	TRBV12-3/TRBV12-4	-	TRBJ2-7	CASRTTHTGRNYEQYF	TGTGCCAGCAGGACGACACACACCGGACGGAACTACGAGCAGTACTTC
-	16	TRBV7-9	-	TRBJ2-5	CASSRISSVSYNEQYF	TGTGCCAGCAGTAGAATCTCTAGCGTTTCCTACAATGAGCAGTACTTC
-	15	TRBV15	TRBD1	TRBJ1-2	CATSRRQGGGYGYTF	TGTGCCACCAGCAGACGACAGGGAGGAGGCTATGGCTACACCTTC
many	15	TRBV29-1	TRBD2	TRBJ2-7	CSVLLGTSGSYEQYF	TGCAGCGTATTGTTGGGGACTAGCGGTTCCTACGAGCAGTACTTC
-	15	TRBV7-9	TRBD1	TRBJ1-2	CASSPGTGSRYGYTF	TGTGCCAGCAGCCCCGGGACAGGTAGTAGATATGGCTACACCTTC
-	16	TRBV5-1	TRBD2	TRBJ2-3	CASSLVLAGDADTQYF	TGCGCCAGCAGCTTGGTACTAGCGGGGGACGCAGATACGCAGTATTTT
-	14	TRBV19	-	TRBJ1-4	CASSILTWGEKLFF	TGTGCCAGTAGTATCCTTACTTGGGGGGAAAAACTGTTTTTT
many	15	TRBV13	-	TRBJ2-7	CASAEAADGTYEQYF	TGTGCCAGCGCCGAGGCCGCGGACGGGACCTACGAGCAGTACTTC
few	14	TRBV20-1	TRBD2	TRBJ2-5	CSADPGGLKETQYF	TGCAGTGCTGACCCGGGGGGGTTGAAAGAGACCCAGTACTTC
-	12	TRBV20-1	TRBD1	TRBJ1-2	CSAVTGDYGYTF	TGCAGTGCTGTTACAGGGGACTATGGCTACACCTTC
many	13	TRBV7-2	-	TRBJ2-5	CASSLGPPETQYF	TGTGCCAGCAGCTTAGGGCCCCCCGAGACCCAGTACTTC
-	15	TRBV7-2	TRBD2	TRBJ2-7	CASSREREGHYEQYF	TGTGCCAGCAGCCGGGAGCGGGAGGGCCACTACGAGCAGTACTTC
-	14	TRBV5-6	-	TRBJ2-3	CASSYRDFRNTQYF	TGTGCCAGCAGCTATCGGGACTTCAGGAATACGCAGTATTTT
few	13	TRBV12-3/TRBV12-4	-	TRBJ1-5	CAGSFTVNQPQHF	TGTGCCGGCAGCTTCACGGTAAATCAGCCCCAGCATTTT
-	14	TRBV2	TRBD2	TRBJ2-3	CASSRGLVTDTQYF	TGTGCCAGCAGTCGCGGACTAGTCACAGATACGCAGTATTTT
-	13	TRBV7-6	-	TRBJ2-1	CASSAGQSPRQFF	TGTGCCAGCAGCGCTGGACAGTCCCCGAGGCAGTTCTTC
few	17	TRBV19	TRBD1	TRBJ1-5	CASSTPPLTGGNQPQHF	TGTGCAAGTAGTACGCCCCCTCTGACAGGGGGGAATCAGCCCCAGCATTTT
-	16	TRBV6-2/TRBV6-3	-	TRBJ2-2	CASSYSGRKRTGELFF	TGTGCCAGCAGTTACTCGGGACGGAAACGCACCGGGGAGCTGTTTTTT
few	15	TRBV9	TRBD2	TRBJ2-7	CASSVTAGEGNEQYF	TGTGCCAGCAGCGTAACAGCGGGAGAGGGCAATGAGCAGTACTTC
-	14	TRBV7-2	-	TRBJ2-3	CASSLIAGSDTQYF	TGTGCCAGCAGCTTAATCGCGGGGTCAGATACGCAGTATTTT
-	13	TRBV6-2/TRBV6-3	TRBD1	TRBJ2-1	CASSPRQGEEQFF	TGTGCCAGCAGTCCGAGACAGGGAGAGGAGCAGTTCTTC
-	15	TRBV15	-	TRBJ1-6	CATSREGGDNSPLHF	TGTGCCACCAGCAGAGAAGGGGGAGATAATTCACCCCTCCACTTT
-	13	TRBV6-6	-	TRBJ2-1	CASSYSGHEGRFF	TGTGCCAGCAGTTACTCTGGTCACGAAGGTCGGTTCTTC
-	15	TRBV7-9	TRBD2	TRBJ2-3	CASSPAGGGTDTQYF	TGTGCCAGCAGCCCAGCGGGAGGCGGCACAGATACGCAGTATTTT
-	16	TRBV7-2	-	TRBJ2-1	CASSLDRDSAVNEQFF	TGTGCCAGCAGCTTAGACCGGGACTCAGCAGTGAATGAGCAGTTCTTC
once	16	TRBV6-5	-	TRBJ2-3	CACSYHAFSSTDTQYF	TGTGCCTGCAGTTACCACGCATTCTCTTCGACAGATACGCAGTATTTT
few	14	TRBV5-1	-	TRBJ2-7	CASSLDSEEYEQYF	TGCGCCAGCAGCTTGGACTCAGAGGAATACGAGCAGTACTTC
-	14	TRBV5-6	-	TRBJ1-6	CASSLERTNSPLHF	TGTGCCAGCAGCTTGGAGCGGACAAATTCACCCCTCCACTTT
few	12	TRBV20-1	-	TRBJ2-1	CSATIGENEQFF	TGCAGTGCCACCATTGGGGAGAATGAGCAGTTCTTC
few	17	TRBV28	TRBD2	TRBJ2-1	CASSQVAGGPSYNEQFF	TGTGCCAGCAGTCAGGTAGCGGGGGGGCCCTCCTACAATGAGCAGTTCTTC
few	13	TRBV11-2	-	TRBJ1-5	CASSDWGGQPQHF	TGTGCCAGCAGCGACTGGGGAGGACAGCCCCAGCATTTT
-	16	TRBV19	TRBD1	TRBJ1-2	CASSRDAGQGGYGYTF	TGTGCCAGTAGCCGCGACGCGGGACAGGGCGGCTATGGCTACACCTTC
many	13	TRBV29-1	TRBD2	TRBJ2-7	CSVAASGRGEQYF	TGCAGCGTTGCGGCTAGCGGGAGGGGCGAGCAGTACTTC
-	13	TRBV6-2/TRBV6-3	-	TRBJ1-6	CASSEASSSPLHF	TGTGCCAGCAGCGAGGCATCTAGCTCACCCCTCCACTTT
few	12	TRBV28	-	TRBJ2-7	CASGDRTYEQYF	TGTGCCAGTGGGGACCGTACCTACGAGCAGTACTTC
-	15	TRBV4-3	-	TRBJ2-7	CASSQDRAETYEQYF	TGCGCCAGCAGCCAAGACCGGGCAGAAACCTACGAGCAGTACTTC